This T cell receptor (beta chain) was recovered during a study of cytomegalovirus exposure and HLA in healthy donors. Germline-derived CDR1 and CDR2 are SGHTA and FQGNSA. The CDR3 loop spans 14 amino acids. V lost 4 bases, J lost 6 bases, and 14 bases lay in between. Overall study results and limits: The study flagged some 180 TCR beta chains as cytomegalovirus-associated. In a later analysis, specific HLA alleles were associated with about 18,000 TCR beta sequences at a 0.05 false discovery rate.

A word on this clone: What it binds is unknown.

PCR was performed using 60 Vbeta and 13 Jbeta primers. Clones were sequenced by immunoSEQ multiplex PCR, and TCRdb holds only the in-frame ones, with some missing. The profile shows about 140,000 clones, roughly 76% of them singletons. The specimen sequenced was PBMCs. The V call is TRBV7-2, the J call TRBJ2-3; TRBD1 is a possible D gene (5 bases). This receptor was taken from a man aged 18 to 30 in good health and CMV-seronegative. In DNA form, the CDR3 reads TGTGCCAGCAGCTCAAGACAGAGTCAGGATACGCAGTATTTT. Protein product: CASSSRQSQDTQYF.